Given below is one TCR beta chain in context. Sequenced by immunoSEQ multiplex PCR; TCRdb stores in-frame clones only, minus some. This table has about 32,000 clones, around nine tenths appearing once. The data belong to a study of OX40 agonist ivuxolimab in advanced cancers. Study at large: Administration of intravenous ivuxolimab to patients occurred every 2 weeks at 0.01 to 10 mg/kg. Patients achieving partial responses numbered three: one hepatocellular carcinoma case and two cutaneous melanoma cases.

Germline CDR1 MNHEY, CDR2 SMNVEV (reference sequence). The CDR3 runs 14 residues. V lost 5 bases to trimming and J lost 9 bases, with 19 bases between them. This receptor was identified in an adult with an advanced solid tumor such as melanoma, head and neck, liver or kidney cancer. The rearrangement joins TRBV27 to TRBJ1-1, with D possibly matching TRBD1 (5 bases). Sequencing used CD4+ or CD8+ T cells sorted from blood, obtained in a trial of the OX40 agonist ivuxolimab. The CDR3 protein is CASSTHLRDGKAFF. CDR3 nucleotides: TGTGCCAGCAGTACGCACCTCCGGGACGGCAAAGCTTTCTTT.